A selection of T cell receptor beta chains follows, all from one sample in a study of blood T cells in healthy people across ages. TCRdb re-analysed the 5' RACE reads in MiXCR, keeping a single row per CDR3 protein. The sample shows hundreds of thousands of distinct CDR3 sequences, approximately 50% of them seen only once. The sample taken for sequencing was blood. Receptors originate from a woman in her sixties in good health. CDR3s include the opening cysteine and the closing phenylalanine or tryptophan.

v_gene,CDR3aa
TRBV29-1,CSVRDRLDSYEQYF
TRBV10-3,CAISESMARGQGEQYF
TRBV20-1,CSARPDRGVKSYNEQFF
TRBV20-1,CSARDGLAGPYF
TRBV4-3,CASSQEGADTQYF
TRBV4-3,CASSPTTGTDTQYF
TRBV7-2,CASSLVVVSEQYF
TRBV6-5,CASSYGLGRETQYF
TRBV6-4,CASSKAGRGEQFF
TRBV7-9,CASSLADRGGEETQYF
TRBV29-1,CSVRDNTYEQYF
TRBV24-1,CATSEGTGKTGELFF
TRBV9,CASSPGTGAFYGYTF
TRBV20-1,CSAREPSGTDTQYF
TRBV7-3,CASSLRPDVDEQFF
TRBV21-1,CASSKEGQPQETQYF
TRBV29-1,CSVRGQGSYEQYF